What follows are 8 T cell receptor beta chains derived from one specimen sequenced in a study of blood T cell repertoires in COVID-19. Method: immunoSEQ multiplex PCR; TCRdb's copy keeps in-frame clones and lacks some. The sample shows around 170,000 clones, around 80% of them seen only once. The sequenced sample was peripheral blood. These receptors were collected from a man aged 25-45 years with active or convalescent COVID-19.

The chain links TRBV28 to TRBJ1-3; D gene uncertain. The CDR3 totals 15 residues. Trimming removed 0 bases at V and 0 bases at J, with 6 bases between. The germline V gene has CDR1 MDHEN and CDR2 SYDVKM. This CDR3 is CASSLWADSGNTIYF. In nucleotides, the CDR3 is TGTGCCAGCAGTTTATGGGCGGACTCTGGAAACACCATATATTTT.

V and J are TRBV6-5 and TRBJ2-7; D is perhaps TRBD2 (7 bases). V was shortened by 6 bases and J by 3 bases, with 18 bases between the two germline ends. CDR1 and CDR2 (germline): MNHEY, SVGAGI. This CDR3 has 15 residues. CDR3 in amino acids: CASSEHKGGNYEQYV. Here the CDR3 DNA reads TGTGCCAGCAGCGAGCATAAGGGGGGGAACTACGAGCAGTACGTC.

The V and J genes are TRBV6-5 and TRBJ1-4; D ambiguous. Trimming left V 5 bases short and J 8 bases short, with 12 bases between. Per the germline V gene, CDR1 is MNHEY and CDR2 is SVGAGI. This CDR3 is built from 13 residues. CDR3 bases: TGTGCCAGCAGTATAGCCCCCTGGGAAAAACTGTTTTTT. This gives the protein CASSIAPWEKLFF.

This clone has just one count. The chain joins TRBV19 to TRBJ2-1; D perhaps matches TRBD2 (6 bases). Germline V gene data show CDR1 as LNHDA and CDR2 as SQIVND (reference sequence). The V end was cut by 7 bases, the J end by 5 bases, with 12 bases between. CDR3 length: 13 residues. CDR3 protein: CASNRLGNNEQFF. For the CDR3, the DNA is TGTGCCAGTAATCGACTAGGAAACAATGAGCAGTTCTTC.

The J gene is TRBJ2-7, the V gene TRBV28, with 7 bases identical to TRBD1. This CDR3 spans 16 amino acids. The germline gives CDR1 MDHEN, CDR2 SYDVKM. Losses at the gene ends were 1 base for V and 0 bases for J; bases not matched to a gene: 6. The CDR3, as DNA: TGTGCCAGCAGTTTATTCATAGGGGGCGCCTCCTACGAGCAGTACTTC. Residues: CASSLFIGGASYEQYF.

In its sample, this clone was seen once. CDR3 amino acids: CASSRGGQGAEAFF. CDR3 DNA sequence: TGTGCCAGCAGCCGCGGGGGGCAGGGCGCTGAAGCTTTCTTT. The chain employs TRBV11-3 and TRBJ1-1; tentatively, D is TRBD1 (6 bases). Deletions cut 5 bases from V and 6 bases from J, with 16 bases between. Germline-derived CDR1 and CDR2 are SGHNT and YENEEA. The CDR3 is made up of 14 amino acids. The entire variable domain, with the rest obtained from reference TRBV11-3 and TRBJ1-1, is as follows: EAGVVQSPRYKIIEKKQPVAFWCNPISGHNTLYWYLQNLGQGPELLIRYENEEAVDDSQLPKDRFSAERLKGVDSTLKIQPAELGDSAVYLCASSRGGQGAEAFFGQGTRLTVV.

Concerning this clone itself: A junction end diverges from the germline sequence, so it may reflect a read error. This sequence joins TRBV7-7 and TRBJ1-5, with D tentatively TRBD1 (5 bases). CDR1 and CDR2 from the germline V gene are SSHAT and FNYEAQ (reference sequence). The length of the CDR3 is 15 residues. The CDR3 coding sequence is TGTGCTAGCAGCTCGCACAAGGGGAGCAATCAGCCCCAGCATTTT. Its protein product is CASSSHKGSNQPQHF.

This clone has just one count. V usage is TRBV6-5 and J usage is TRBJ1-2; maybe TRBD1 (5 bases). V shed 8 bases and J shed 4 bases, with 14 bases lying between them. This CDR3 region has 13 residues. The V gene's germline CDR1 is MNHEY and CDR2 SVGAGI. DNA for the CDR3: TGTGCCAGCCTCGGGGGGGTGGGCTATGGCTACACCTTC. As protein: CASLGGVGYGYTF.